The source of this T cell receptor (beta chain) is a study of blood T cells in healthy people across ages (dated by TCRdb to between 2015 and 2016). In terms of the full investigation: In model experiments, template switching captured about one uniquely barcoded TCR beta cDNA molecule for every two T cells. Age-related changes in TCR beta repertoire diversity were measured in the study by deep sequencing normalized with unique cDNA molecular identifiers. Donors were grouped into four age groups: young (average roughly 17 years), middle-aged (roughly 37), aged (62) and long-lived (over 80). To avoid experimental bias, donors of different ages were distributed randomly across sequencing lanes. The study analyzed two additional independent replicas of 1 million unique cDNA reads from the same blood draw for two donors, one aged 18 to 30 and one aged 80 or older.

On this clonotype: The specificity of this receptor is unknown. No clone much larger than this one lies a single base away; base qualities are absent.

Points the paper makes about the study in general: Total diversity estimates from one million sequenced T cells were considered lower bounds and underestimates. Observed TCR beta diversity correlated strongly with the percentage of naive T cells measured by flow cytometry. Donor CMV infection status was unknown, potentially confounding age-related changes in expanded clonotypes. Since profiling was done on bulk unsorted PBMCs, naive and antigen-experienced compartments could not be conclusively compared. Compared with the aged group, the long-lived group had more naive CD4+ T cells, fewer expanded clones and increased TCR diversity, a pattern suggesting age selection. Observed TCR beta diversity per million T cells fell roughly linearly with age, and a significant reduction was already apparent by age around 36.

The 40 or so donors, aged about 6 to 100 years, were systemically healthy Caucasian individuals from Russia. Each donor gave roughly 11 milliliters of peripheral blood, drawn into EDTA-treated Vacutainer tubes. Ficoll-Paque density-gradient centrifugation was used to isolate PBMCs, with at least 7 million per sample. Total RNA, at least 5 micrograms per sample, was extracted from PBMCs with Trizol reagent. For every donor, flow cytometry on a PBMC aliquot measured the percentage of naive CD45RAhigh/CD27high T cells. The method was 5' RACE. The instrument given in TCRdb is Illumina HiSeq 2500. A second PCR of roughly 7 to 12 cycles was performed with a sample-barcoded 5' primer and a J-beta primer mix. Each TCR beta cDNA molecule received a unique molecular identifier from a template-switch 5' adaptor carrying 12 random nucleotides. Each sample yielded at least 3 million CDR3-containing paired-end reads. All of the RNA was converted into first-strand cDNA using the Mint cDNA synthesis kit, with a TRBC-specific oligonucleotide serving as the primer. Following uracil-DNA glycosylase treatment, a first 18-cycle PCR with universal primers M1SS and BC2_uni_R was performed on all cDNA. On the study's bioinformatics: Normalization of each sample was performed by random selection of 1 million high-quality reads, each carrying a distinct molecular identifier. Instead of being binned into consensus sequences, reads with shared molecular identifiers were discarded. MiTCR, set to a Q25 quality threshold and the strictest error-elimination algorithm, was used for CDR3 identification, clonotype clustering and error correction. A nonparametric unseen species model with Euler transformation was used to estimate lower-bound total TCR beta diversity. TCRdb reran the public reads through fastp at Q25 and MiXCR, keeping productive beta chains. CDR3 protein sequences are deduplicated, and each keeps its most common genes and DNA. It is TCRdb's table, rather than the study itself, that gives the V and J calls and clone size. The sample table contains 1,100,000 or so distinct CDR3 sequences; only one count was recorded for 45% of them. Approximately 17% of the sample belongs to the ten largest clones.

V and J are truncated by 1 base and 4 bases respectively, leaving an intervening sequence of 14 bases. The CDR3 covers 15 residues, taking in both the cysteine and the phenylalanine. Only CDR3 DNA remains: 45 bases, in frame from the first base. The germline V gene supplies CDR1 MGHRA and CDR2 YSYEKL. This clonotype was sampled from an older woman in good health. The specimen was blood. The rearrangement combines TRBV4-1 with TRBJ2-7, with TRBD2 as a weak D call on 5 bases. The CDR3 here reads CASSQVGKRLYEQYF. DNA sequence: TGCGCCAGCAGCCAAGTCGGGAAGAGACTTTACGAGCAGTACTTC.